This TCR beta chain derives from a study of T cell responses to AZD1222 COVID-19 vaccine. Data came from immunoSEQ multiplex PCR; TCRdb stores just in-frame clones and leaves some out. The sample has more than 100,000 clones; roughly 85% are singletons. The study, taken as a whole, reports: Two doses of AZD1222 preceded a rise in Spike-specific TCR breadth and depth.

The V end was cut by 3 bases, the J end by 9 bases, with 9 bases between. CDR1 and CDR2 (germline): SGHTA, FQGNSA. This CDR3 contains 12 residues. On this clone itself: The antigen is unknown.

The V call is TRBV7-2, the J call TRBJ2-1; tentatively, D is TRBD1 (5 bases). Sequenced material: peripheral blood, taken 28 days after the second dose of the MenACWY control vaccine. The sequence derives from an adult who received the MenACWY meningococcal vaccine as a control. The CDR3 DNA reads TGTGCCAGCAGCTTTAGTCAGGGTGAGCAGTTCTTC. Protein: CASSFSQGEQFF.